The T cell receptor beta chain under discussion was sequenced for a study of response to subunit inactivated influenza vaccine. TCRdb re-called the RT-PCR reads with MiXCR, one entry per CDR3 protein. The sample has 500,000 to 650,000 distinct CDR3 sequences, 7.6% seen once. Looked up from germline, CDR1 is LNHDA and CDR2 is SQIVND (reference sequence). J gave up 3 bases and V 2 bases, and 6 bases lay outside the gene matches. CDR3 length equals 16 residues. General study findings and limits: It was suggested by the authors that few new T cells are recruited by each seasonal influenza vaccination.

This clonotype was found many times. Its specificity is unknown. The specimen comprised PBMCs from blood, sampled around 2 years after vaccination. V is TRBV19 and J is TRBJ2-1; 8 bases are a match to TRBD2. This receptor was identified in a man aged 50-75 years who received an inactivated influenza vaccine. CDR3 amino acids: CASSIRRAGVYNEQFF. The CDR3 bases are TGTGCCAGTAGTATACGTCGAGCGGGGGTCTACAATGAGCAGTTCTTC.